Below, 21 T cell receptor beta chains from the same sample are listed, as sequenced in a study of cytomegalovirus exposure and HLA in healthy donors. PCR primers comprised 60 Vbeta and 13 Jbeta primers. Assay used: immunoSEQ multiplex PCR; TCRdb lists only in-frame clones, some missing. The data contain around 120,000 clones, about 74% of them singletons. Material: PBMCs. Receptors were obtained from a woman aged 40 to 49 in good health and CMV-seropositive.

The chain links TRBV4-2 to TRBJ1-2, with TRBD1 matching over 8 bases. Looked up from germline, CDR1 is LGHNA and CDR2 is YNFKEQ. This CDR3 comprises 17 residues. V lost 4 bases, J lost 5 bases, and 15 bases stayed unmatched. CDR3 bases: TGTGCCAGCAGCCCCGCAGAACCGGACAGGGTCTTATATGGCTACACCTTC. Translated: CASSPAEPDRVLYGYTF.

This clone was seen more than once but under ten times. This sample also contains other DNA sequences that code for the same CDR3. V is TRBV7-2 and J is TRBJ2-1, with TRBD2 identical over 10 bases. Per germline, CDR1 SGHTA and CDR2 FQGNSA. J was trimmed by 4 bases and V by 10 bases; bases with no gene match: 19. The CDR3 contains 18 residues. The DNA for the CDR3 is TGTGCCATTCCCGCGCTAGCGGGAGACCATTTGGGGTACAATGAGCAGTTCTTC. Translation: CAIPALAGDHLGYNEQFF.

CDR3 residues: CASSITWDRGRGYTF. CDR3 sequence (DNA): TGTGCCAGTAGTATCACCTGGGACAGGGGGAGAGGCTACACCTTC. The J gene is TRBJ1-2, the V gene TRBV19; 11 nucleotides align to TRBD1. The V segment lost 3 bases and the J segment 8 bases; nucleotides outside the gene matches: 8. CDR3 length: 15 amino acids. The germline gives CDR1 LNHDA, CDR2 SQIVND (reference sequence).

The chain links TRBV9 to TRBJ2-1; 9 bases line up with TRBD2. J lost 1 base, V lost 4 bases, and 9 bases had no gene match. CDR3 length equals 17 residues. Germline CDR1 is SGDLS and CDR2 is YYNGEE. CDR3 region: CASSQSDSGRSYNEQFF. The CDR3, as DNA: TGTGCCAGCAGCCAGAGTGATAGCGGGAGATCCTACAATGAGCAGTTCTTC.

This clone was observed a handful of times. This sequence joins TRBV2 and TRBJ2-7; 7 bases align to TRBD2. V lost 10 bases, J lost 3 bases, and 9 bases stayed unmatched. CDR3 length: 13 residues. Germline values: CDR1 SNHLY, CDR2 FYNNEI. DNA of the CDR3: TGTGCCACAGGCGGGAGAAATGGCTACGAGCAGTACTTC. This translates into CATGGRNGYEQYF. The full variable domain, completed using reference TRBV2 and TRBJ2-7, is EPEVTQTPSHQVTQMGQEVILRCVPISNHLYFYWYRQILGQKVEFLVSFYNNEISEKSEIFDDQFSVERPDGSNFTLKIRSTKLEDSAMYFCATGGRNGYEQYFGPGTRLTVT.

This chain joins TRBV2 and TRBJ2-5, with a tentative D call TRBD2 (7 bases). Germline loops: CDR1 SNHLY, CDR2 FYNNEI. CDR3 length: 15 amino acids. Between the trimmed V and J ends, which lost 8 bases and 1 base, there was a span of 17 bases. DNA for the CDR3: TGTGCCAGCGAAGCCGGGGGGCCCCTCCAAGAGACCCAGTACTTC. Translated: CASEAGGPLQETQYF. Filled out from reference TRBV2 and TRBJ2-5, the complete variable domain reads EPEVTQTPSHQVTQMGQEVILRCVPISNHLYFYWYRQILGQKVEFLVSFYNNEISEKSEIFDDQFSVERPDGSNFTLKIRSTKLEDSAMYFCASEAGGPLQETQYFGPGTRLLVL.

The genes are TRBV6-1 and TRBJ2-5; 8 nucleotides align to TRBD1. Germline CDR1 and CDR2: MNHNS and SASEGT. J gave up 5 bases and V 1 base, and 9 bases lay outside the gene matches. CDR3 length: 16 amino acids. The CDR3 is CASSEDLTGAGETQYF. The CDR3 DNA sequence: TGTGCCAGCAGTGAAGACCTGACAGGGGCGGGGGAGACCCAGTACTTC.

This chain uses TRBV2 with TRBJ1-5; D is uncertain. Germline CDR1 SNHLY, CDR2 FYNNEI. This CDR3 spans 15 amino acids. Trimming took off 3 bases at V and 1 base at J, with 10 bases between the two ends. The chain's CDR3 is CASSEREGSNQPQHF. CDR3 DNA sequence: TGTGCCAGCAGTGAGAGGGAGGGAAGCAATCAGCCCCAGCATTTT.

The CDR3 region has the DNA TGTGCCAGCAGCCAGACTAGGGACGGTGAAGCTTTCTTT. This sequence encodes CASSQTRDGEAFF. The chain employs TRBV4-2 and TRBJ1-1, with D possibly being TRBD1 (5 bases). This CDR3 is built from 13 residues. The germline V gene encodes CDR1 LGHNA and CDR2 YNFKEQ. Trimming left V 3 bases short and J 7 bases short, with 12 bases between.

The chain uses TRBV18 and TRBJ2-1; 10 bases are a match to TRBD2. Germline values: CDR1 KGHSH, CDR2 LQKENI. This CDR3 has 19 amino acids. Unmatched junction bases numbered 19, after V lost 4 bases and J lost 7 bases. The CDR3 coding sequence is TGTGCCAGCTCACGACCGAGGCTAAGCGGGGGGGCCGCTCCAAATGAGCAGTTCTTC. Its translation: CASSRPRLSGGAAPNEQFF.

This chain connects TRBV6-5 to TRBJ1-2; 7 bases agree with TRBD1. The CDR3 covers 14 residues. The germline CDR1 and CDR2 sequences are MNHEY and SVGAGI. With 5 bases clipped from V and 8 bases from J, the junction kept 11 bases outside the gene matches. CDR3 loop: CASSTGTARDGYTF. The DNA for the CDR3 is TGTGCCAGCAGTACCGGGACAGCCCGGGACGGCTACACCTTC.

This chain uses TRBV7-3 with TRBJ1-1; no clear D. V gave up 2 bases and J gave up 2 bases, with 6 bases separating them. Germline V gives CDR1 SGHTA, CDR2 FQGTGA. The CDR3 length is 13 residues. Written as DNA, the CDR3 is TGTGCCAGCAGCTTACATCATAACACTGAAGCTTTCTTT. It specifies CASSLHHNTEAFF.

The chain recombines TRBV4-3 with TRBJ1-1; TRBD1 agrees at 8 bases. The CDR3 consists of 15 residues. Unmatched junction bases numbered 8, after V lost 3 bases and J lost 5 bases. Germline V gene data show CDR1 as LGHNA and CDR2 as YSLEER. For the CDR3, the DNA is TGCGCCAGCAGCCAGCTAGGACAGGGCGGTACTGAAGCTTTCTTT. Translating gives CASSQLGQGGTEAFF.

This clone was counted a few times. V usage is TRBV6-1 and J usage is TRBJ1-4; TRBD1 matches 7 bases. V lost 0 bases to trimming and J lost 5 bases; unmatched junction nucleotides: 6. The CDR3 contains 16 residues. Per germline, CDR1 MNHNS and CDR2 SASEGT. CDR3 in amino acids: CASSEASRGRNEKLFF. The DNA for the CDR3 is TGTGCCAGCAGTGAAGCATCCAGGGGGAGGAATGAAAAACTGTTTTTT.

V is TRBV2 and J is TRBJ2-7, with D tentatively TRBD2 (6 bases). Between the trimmed V and J ends, which lost 8 bases and 7 bases, there was a span of 9 bases. Looked up from germline, CDR1 is SNHLY and CDR2 is FYNNEI. This CDR3 has 10 amino acids. In DNA form, the CDR3 reads TGTGCCAGCGGGACTTTGGAGCAGTACTTC. Protein product: CASGTLEQYF. Supplemented by reference TRBV2 and TRBJ2-7, the full variable domain reads EPEVTQTPSHQVTQMGQEVILRCVPISNHLYFYWYRQILGQKVEFLVSFYNNEISEKSEIFDDQFSVERPDGSNFTLKIRSTKLEDSAMYFCASGTLEQYFGPGTRLTVT.

This chain joins TRBV5-6 and TRBJ2-5; D remains unclear. The CDR3 runs 14 residues. Trimming removed 0 bases from V and 2 bases from J, with 8 bases in between. Germline V gene lookup returns CDR1 SGHDT and CDR2 YYEEEE. The CDR3 is CASSLELKQETQYF. CDR3 in DNA: TGTGCCAGCAGCTTGGAACTAAAACAAGAGACCCAGTACTTC.

J is TRBJ1-1 and V is TRBV2; no definite D call. The germline V gene encodes CDR1 SNHLY and CDR2 FYNNEI. The ends were cut back, 5 bases at V and 4 bases at J, with 11 bases in the middle. This CDR3 is built from 13 residues. CDR3 nucleotides: TGTGCCAGCAGTCGACAAAGCGGCACTGAAGCTTTCTTT. Protein: CASSRQSGTEAFF.

The CDR3 region is CASSYGPGAKNIQYF. In DNA form, the CDR3 reads TGTGCCAGCAGTTACGGGCCGGGGGCCAAAAACATTCAGTACTTC. The rearrangement links TRBV6-5 to TRBJ2-4, with a tentative D call TRBD2 (5 bases). Trimming removed 2 bases from V and 1 base from J, with 9 bases in between. Per germline, CDR1 MNHEY and CDR2 SVGAGI. The CDR3 is made up of 15 amino acids.

The chain links TRBV29-1 to TRBJ2-7; 8 bases agree with TRBD2. J was trimmed by 3 bases and V by 2 bases; bases with no gene match: 9. This CDR3 comprises 15 residues. The germline V gene has CDR1 SQVTM and CDR2 ANQGSEA. The CDR3 nucleotides are TGCAGCGTTGAACAAAAAAGGGGACTAGGCTACGAGCAGTACTTC. Its translation: CSVEQKRGLGYEQYF.

The gene calls are TRBV19 and TRBJ1-5; possibly TRBD1 for D (6 bases). Germline loops: CDR1 LNHDA, CDR2 SQIVND (reference sequence). This CDR3 contains 13 residues. V dropped 7 bases and J dropped 5 bases, with 12 bases sitting between them. DNA of the CDR3: TGTGCCAGTAATGTACAGGGATATCAGCCCCAGCATTTT. This codes for CASNVQGYQPQHF.

The chain joins TRBV2 to TRBJ2-7; 7 positions agree with TRBD2. CDR1 and CDR2 from the germline V gene are SNHLY and FYNNEI. With 7 bases clipped from V and 3 bases from J, the junction kept 12 bases outside the gene matches. This CDR3 contains 15 residues. CDR3 region: CASKKRGSVVYEQYF. As DNA, the CDR3 is TGTGCCAGCAAAAAGCGCGGGAGCGTAGTCTACGAGCAGTACTTC.